The present T cell receptor (beta chain) was sequenced within a study of blood T cell repertoires in COVID-19. The overall study: Material from acute and convalescent COVID-19 was sourced from the United States, Italy and Spain.

Methods used by the authors: Amplifying reference gene primers gave estimates of nucleated cell counts. The protocol was immunoSEQ multiplex PCR, while the TCRdb copy is restricted to in-frame clones and leaves out a portion. The V and J calls and clone size are taken from that table; D and trimming were inferred from the DNA. The table shows a few hundred thousand clones, with around 90% occurring only once. Categorization into cohorts depended on clinical history that participants reported. The material sequenced was PBMCs or T cells enriched from blood (not recorded which). This TCR was recovered from a woman in her late teens or twenties with acute COVID-19.

The CDR3 loop reads CASSLGHSGYTF. Here the CDR3 DNA reads TGTGCCAGCAGCCTAGGACATTCAGGCTACACCTTC. V is TRBV3-1 (or the pseudogene TRBV3-2) and J is TRBJ1-2; perhaps TRBD1 as D (5 bases). The CDR3 totals 12 residues. V shed 4 bases and J shed 8 bases, with 11 bases lying between them. The V gene's germline CDR1 is LGHDT and CDR2 YNNKEL (reference sequence).